The 16 T cell receptor beta chains below all came from one sample that was sequenced in a study of blood T cell repertoires in COVID-19. Only in-frame clones appear in the TCRdb table, and some are missing; sequencing was by immunoSEQ multiplex PCR. The table records 95,000 to 120,000 clones, roughly 70% of them present only once. The sequencing sample was made of peripheral blood. The receptors derive from a woman aged 40 to 55 with acute or convalescent COVID-19.

This clone has a handful of counts. The chain carries TRBV7-2 and TRBJ2-2, with D perhaps matching TRBD2 (5 bases). V was cut by 5 bases and J by 6 bases, with 13 bases left in between. Looked up from germline, CDR1 is SGHTA and CDR2 is FQGNSA. This CDR3 is built from 14 residues. The CDR3 bases are TGTGCCAGCAGCACATTGGTGGGAGCCGGGGAGCTGTTTTTT. As protein: CASSTLVGAGELFF.

The chain uses TRBV19 and TRBJ2-1; 12 bases are shared with TRBD2. The J segment lost 6 bases and the V segment lost 2 bases, leaving 5 bases of the junction unmatched. Germline CDR1 and CDR2: LNHDA and SQIVND (reference sequence). CDR3 length: 16 residues. The CDR3 spells CASSIHPGLAGNEQFF. CDR3 sequence (DNA): TGTGCCAGTAGTATACACCCGGGACTAGCGGGCAATGAGCAGTTCTTC.

This chain links TRBV6-6 with TRBJ1-2; TRBD1 aligns across 10 bases. This CDR3 is built from 14 residues. Germline V gene sequence: CDR1 MNHNY, CDR2 SVGAGI (reference sequence). The junction had 9 bases not matched to a gene; V was cut back by 7 bases and J by 7 bases. CDR3 protein: CASMGRDRGVGYTF. In DNA, the CDR3 is TGTGCCAGCATGGGGCGGGACAGGGGAGTTGGCTACACCTTC.

The chain uses TRBV11-2 and TRBJ2-7, with a possible D match to TRBD2 (5 bases). The V gene's germline CDR1 is SGHAT and CDR2 FQNNGV. This CDR3 is built from 14 residues. Trimming pared 6 bases from V and 4 bases from J, leaving 16 bases between. CDR3 DNA: TGTGCCAGCAGTCCTAGCTGGGGAGCGTACGAGCAGTACTTC. It codes for CASSPSWGAYEQYF.

This rearrangement joins TRBV19 to TRBJ1-5; D might be TRBD1 (5 bases). This CDR3 has 13 amino acids. V gave up 9 bases and J gave up 2 bases, with 11 bases separating them. Per germline, CDR1 LNHDA and CDR2 SQIVND (reference sequence). CDR3 DNA: TGTGCCAGCAGGGAATTTGGCAATCAGCCCCAGCATTTT. This encodes CASREFGNQPQHF.

This clone is a singleton in its sample. This chain connects TRBV4-1 to TRBJ1-1; D may be TRBD1 (5 bases). The CDR3 runs to 13 residues. Germline CDR1 and CDR2: MGHRA and YSYEKL. Trimming removed 5 bases from V and 3 bases from J, with 10 bases in between. This CDR3 is CASSTQAYTEAFF. For the CDR3, the DNA is TGCGCCAGCAGCACACAGGCTTACACTGAAGCTTTCTTT.

The chain combines TRBV5-1 with TRBJ2-3; the match to TRBD2 covers 9 bases. Germline values: CDR1 SGHRS, CDR2 YFSETQ. Trimming at V came to 2 bases and at J to 0 bases, leaving 13 bases not matched to a gene. The CDR3 extends over 19 amino acids. The CDR3 DNA follows: TGCGCCAGCAGCTTAGAGGGTTGGGCTAGCGGGGCCAGCACAGATACGCAGTATTTT. Translated, it gives CASSLEGWASGASTDTQYF.

The rearrangement uses TRBV6-1 and TRBJ1-5; 7 bases are shared with TRBD1. J was trimmed by 2 bases and V by 1 base; bases with no gene match: 2. The CDR3 has 15 amino acids. The germline gives CDR1 MNHNS, CDR2 SASEGT. The CDR3 bases are TGTGCCAGCAGTGAAGTCAGGGGGGGCAATCAGCCCCAGCATTTT. Encoded protein: CASSEVRGGNQPQHF.

Worth noting for this clone: Given a much more abundant clone one base away, this may be a read error. Different DNA sequences within this sample yield the same CDR3. The gene calls are TRBV4-1 and TRBJ1-6, with TRBD1 matching 7 bases. CDR1 is MGHRA and CDR2 is YSYEKL in the germline V gene. The CDR3 contains 15 residues. The CDR3: CASSHDREDGSPLHF. The CDR3 DNA sequence: TGCGCCAGCAGCCATGACAGGGAGGACGGTTCACCTCTCCACTTT.

This chain links TRBV5-1 with TRBJ2-7; a weak D match, TRBD2 (5 bases). V was trimmed by 1 base and J by 3 bases, leaving 14 bases between them. The CDR3 has 15 amino acids. Germline assignment: CDR1 SGHRS and CDR2 YFSETQ. The CDR3 DNA sequence: TGCGCCAGCAGCTTGAGTGCCGGGGTAGGCTACGAGCAGTACTTC. This codes for CASSLSAGVGYEQYF.

J is TRBJ2-3 and V is TRBV14, with TRBD2 matching over 8 bases. V trimming: 4 bases; J trimming: 6 bases; junction bases outside the gene matches: 6. CDR3 size: 14 residues. Germline CDR1 SGHDN, CDR2 FVKESK. The CDR3 spells CASSPWTSRDTQYF. CDR3 nucleotides: TGTGCCAGCAGCCCGTGGACTAGCCGGGATACGCAGTATTTT.

V gene TRBV9 combines with J gene TRBJ2-5, with D tentatively TRBD2 (6 bases). V lost 4 bases and J 5 bases, leaving 18 bases between the germline ends. The CDR3 consists of 15 residues. Germline lookup yields CDR1 SGDLS and CDR2 YYNGEE. The CDR3 protein is CASSKMGGGSETQYF. CDR3 nucleotides: TGTGCCAGCAGCAAAATGGGGGGTGGGTCGGAGACCCAGTACTTC.

This clone showed up just once. The chain carries TRBV28 and TRBJ2-7; possible D gene TRBD1, 6 bases. The CDR3 contains 16 residues. From germline, CDR1 is MDHEN and CDR2 SYDVKM. Trimming took off 5 bases at V and 2 bases at J, with 19 bases between the two ends. The CDR3 nucleotides are TGTGCCAGCAGTAACCCAGGCCGGGACACTCCCTACGAGCAGTACTTC. It translates to CASSNPGRDTPYEQYF. Combining the CDR3 with reference TRBV28 and TRBJ2-7 gives the whole variable domain DVKVTQSSRYLVKRTGEKVFLECVQDMDHENMFWYRQDPGLGLRLIYFSYDVKMKEKGDIPEGYSVSREKKERFSLILESASTNQTSMYLCASSNPGRDTPYEQYFGPGTRLTVT.

The genes are TRBV6-6 and TRBJ2-3; D gene uncertain. The CDR3 covers 15 residues. V lost 0 bases, J lost 0 bases, and 7 bases lay in between. Germline V gives CDR1 MNHNY, CDR2 SVGAGI (reference sequence). CDR3 region: CASSYSSYSTDTQYF. CDR3 DNA: TGTGCCAGCAGTTACTCGAGCTATAGCACAGATACGCAGTATTTT.

The genes are TRBV5-4 and TRBJ2-3; 8 bases are a match to TRBD2. V lost 4 bases to trimming and J lost 2 bases; unmatched junction nucleotides: 9. CDR1 is SGHNT, CDR2 YYREEE, per germline (reference sequence). The length of the CDR3 is 16 residues. The CDR3 region is CASSRKSGGNTDTQYF. CDR3 in DNA: TGTGCCAGCAGCCGGAAGAGCGGGGGAAACACAGATACGCAGTATTTT.

V gene TRBV3-1 (or the pseudogene TRBV3-2) combines with J gene TRBJ2-3; D is possibly TRBD1 (5 bases). Germline V lookup: CDR1 LGHDT, CDR2 YNNKEL (reference sequence). This CDR3 spans 15 amino acids. Trimming removed 1 base at V and 4 bases at J, with 12 bases between. This chain's CDR3 is CASSQAGIEADTQYF. The CDR3 coding sequence is TGTGCCAGCAGCCAAGCAGGGATTGAGGCAGATACGCAGTATTTT.